A single sample gave rise to the 25 T cell receptor beta chains below, sequenced in a study of OX40 agonist ivuxolimab in advanced cancers. TCRdb's table, derived via immunoSEQ multiplex PCR, lists solely in-frame clones and lacks some. The sample shows about 70,000 clones, around 86% of them seen only once. Sequencing was performed on CD4+ or CD8+ T cells sorted from blood, taken in a trial of the OX40 agonist ivuxolimab. The receptors were sampled from an adult with an advanced solid tumor such as melanoma, head and neck, liver or kidney cancer.

This clone turned up a few times. The rearrangement links TRBV28 to TRBJ2-6, with D possibly TRBD2 on 5 matching bases. V lost 9 bases to trimming and J lost 0 bases, with 15 bases between them. CDR1 and CDR2 from the germline V gene are MDHEN and SYDVKM. The CDR3 sequence is 16 residues long. The CDR3 is CASKDWEASGANVLTF. The CDR3, as DNA: TGTGCCAGTAAGGACTGGGAAGCCTCTGGGGCCAACGTCCTGACTTTC.

The V and J genes are TRBV28 and TRBJ1-5; D remains ambiguous. V shed 6 bases and J shed 7 bases, with 13 bases lying between them. The CDR3 length is 13 residues. Germline values: CDR1 MDHEN, CDR2 SYDVKM. DNA for the CDR3: TGTGCCAGCAGGCAGGATTTTAGCCAGCCCCAGCATTTT. Its protein product is CASRQDFSQPQHF.

The chain couples TRBV5-4 to TRBJ2-3; TRBD1 might be the D (7 bases). Germline CDR1 is SGHNT and CDR2 is YYREEE (reference sequence). V was trimmed by 7 bases and J by 5 bases, leaving 20 bases between them. This CDR3 has 15 residues. Here the CDR3 DNA reads TGTGCCAGCTCCGAAGGGGGCGGGGCTAGAGATACGCAGTATTTT. Translated: CASSEGGGARDTQYF.

The rearrangement joins TRBV7-2 to TRBJ2-1, with D maybe TRBD2 (6 bases). The V gene's germline CDR1 is SGHTA and CDR2 FQGNSA. The CDR3 runs 14 residues. Trimming took 1 base from V and 6 from J, leaving 10 bases between them. This CDR3 reads CASSLGGGVNEQFF. Written as DNA, the CDR3 is TGTGCCAGCAGCTTAGGCGGAGGGGTCAATGAGCAGTTCTTC.

The V gene is TRBV19, the J gene TRBJ2-7, with a weak D call TRBD2 (6 bases). Trimming took off 4 bases at V and 2 bases at J, with 15 bases between the two ends. The CDR3 spans 15 residues. Germline CDR1 LNHDA, CDR2 SQIVND (reference sequence). The CDR3 loop is CASSTAGLGPYEQYF. CDR3 DNA: TGTGCCAGTAGTACAGCGGGCCTAGGGCCCTACGAGCAGTACTTC.

The J gene is TRBJ2-7, the V gene TRBV6-5, with a possible D match to TRBD1 (5 bases). The CDR3 spans 13 residues. Germline CDR1 is MNHEY and CDR2 is SVGAGI. V lost 5 bases and J lost 5, with 13 bases in between. This CDR3 is CASSVVRDDEQYF. The CDR3 nucleotides are TGTGCCAGCAGTGTCGTCAGGGATGACGAGCAGTACTTC.

The chain couples TRBV20-1 to TRBJ1-2; no definite D call. The CDR3 length is 10 residues. Germline V gene lookup returns CDR1 DFQATT and CDR2 SNEGSKA (reference sequence). Trimming stripped 2 bases from V and 8 bases from J, with 6 bases between. The DNA of the CDR3 is TGCAGTGCTAGAAGCGGAGGCTACACCTTC. Residues: CSARSGGYTF.

In its sample, this clone was seen once. The CDR3 DNA sequence: TGTGCCAGCAGCCACGCTAGGGATGGAGATACGCAGTATTTT. It yields the protein CASSHARDGDTQYF. The chain joins TRBV9 to TRBJ2-3; D is undetermined. Germline V gene data show CDR1 as SGDLS and CDR2 as YYNGEE. V was pared by 4 bases and J by 5 bases, with 14 bases between. The CDR3 sequence is 14 residues long.

This rearrangement joins TRBV6-5 to TRBJ2-4, with 7 bases aligning to TRBD2. The germline CDR1 and CDR2 sequences are MNHEY and SVGAGI. Losses at the gene ends were 5 bases for V and 0 bases for J; bases not matched to a gene: 4. This CDR3 has 15 amino acids. DNA for the CDR3: TGTGCCAGCAGTCGCGGGGGTCTAGCCAAAAACATTCAGTACTTC. This sequence encodes CASSRGGLAKNIQYF.

The chain has TRBV9 and TRBJ2-3; 12 bases agree with TRBD2. The germline CDR1 and CDR2 sequences are SGDLS and YYNGEE. The CDR3 is 17 residues long. With V trimmed by 1 base and J by 0 bases, 3 bases remained unmatched. The CDR3: CASSVSLAGGSTDTQYF. CDR3 DNA sequence: TGTGCCAGCAGCGTATCACTAGCGGGGGGAAGCACAGATACGCAGTATTTT.

This chain uses TRBV7-9 with TRBJ1-1; maybe TRBD1 (5 bases). V gave up 1 base and J gave up 6 bases, with 12 bases separating them. The germline V gene encodes CDR1 SEHNR and CDR2 FQNEAQ (reference sequence). This CDR3 contains 14 residues. The DNA of the CDR3 is TGTGCCAGCAGCTTAGATCTCAGGGAGGCTGAAGCTTTCTTT. This sequence encodes CASSLDLREAEAFF.

The chain has TRBV11-2 and TRBJ1-1; 10 bases are a match to TRBD1. With V trimmed by 4 bases and J by 1 base, 3 bases remained unmatched. The CDR3 is 15 amino acids. The V gene's germline CDR1 is SGHAT and CDR2 FQNNGV. The CDR3 here is CASSSRTGGNTEAFF. Here the CDR3 DNA reads TGTGCCAGCAGCTCTCGGACAGGGGGGAACACTGAAGCTTTCTTT.

This chain connects TRBV11-2 to TRBJ1-1, with a possible D match to TRBD1 (5 bases). Looked up from germline, CDR1 is SGHAT and CDR2 is FQNNGV. V was shortened by 5 bases and J by 4 bases, with 14 bases between the two germline ends. The CDR3 covers 14 residues. This CDR3 reads CASSPGTQRTEAFF. Written as DNA, the CDR3 is TGTGCCAGCAGCCCCGGGACCCAGCGCACTGAAGCTTTCTTT.

A few counts support this clone. The V and J genes are TRBV7-2 and TRBJ1-6, with no clear D. V was cut by 4 bases and J by 8 bases, with 12 bases left in between. CDR1 SGHTA and CDR2 FQGNSA come from the germline V gene. The CDR3 spans 14 residues. CDR3 nucleotides: TGTGCCAGCAGCTATGGGAGTCCCTATTCACCCCTCCACTTT. Protein sequence: CASSYGSPYSPLHF.

This sequence joins TRBV18 and TRBJ2-3, with D hard to call. CDR1 KGHSH and CDR2 LQKENI come from the germline V gene. The CDR3 loop spans 13 amino acids. Trimming shortened V by 2 bases and J by 0 bases, and 3 bases separated the two germline ends. This CDR3 is CASSPMSTDTQYF. CDR3 DNA sequence: TGTGCCAGCTCACCAATGAGCACAGATACGCAGTATTTT.

As for this clone: Germline is not matched at one junction end, which may reflect a read error. The chain combines TRBV11-3 with TRBJ2-1; 8 bases match TRBD2. This CDR3 comprises 13 residues. Germline V gene data show CDR1 as SGHNT and CDR2 as YENEEA. CDR3 DNA: TGTGCCAGCAGCTGGGGACTAGTCAATGGGCAGTTCTTC. It yields the protein CASSWGLVNGQFF.

The chain recombines TRBV7-2 with TRBJ1-4; 9 bases are a match to TRBD1. With 5 bases clipped from V and 8 bases from J, the junction kept 9 bases outside the gene matches. This CDR3 comprises 15 residues. The germline gives CDR1 SGHTA, CDR2 FQGNSA. In DNA, the CDR3 is TGTGCCAGCAGCGCTCGACAGGGGGAGAGGGAAAAACTGTTTTTT. Translation gives CASSARQGEREKLFF.

The V call is TRBV2, the J call TRBJ2-3; D is uncertain. The CDR3 is made up of 13 amino acids. Between the trimmed V and J ends, which lost 5 bases and 8 bases, there was a span of 14 bases. Germline CDR1 reads SNHLY; CDR2 reads FYNNEI. The CDR3 DNA reads TGTGCCAGCAGTCCAGTCGGCGTTGGTACGCAGTATTTT. It encodes CASSPVGVGTQYF.

The chain links TRBV11-3 to TRBJ2-7; 9 bases are shared with TRBD1. Germline V gene lookup returns CDR1 SGHNT and CDR2 YENEEA. This CDR3 has 15 residues. J was trimmed by 5 bases and V by 5 bases; bases with no gene match: 10. The CDR3 reads CASSPSRDRAHEQYF. CDR3 DNA sequence: TGTGCCAGCAGCCCCTCCCGGGACAGGGCCCACGAGCAGTACTTC.

This clone was recorded at least ten times. The gene calls are TRBV7-2 and TRBJ2-1, with D unclear. The CDR3 has 15 amino acids. From germline, CDR1 is SGHTA and CDR2 FQGNSA. V lost 2 bases to trimming and J lost 0 bases, with 8 bases between them. DNA for the CDR3: TGTGCCAGCAGCTTATACTCTAGCTCCTACAATGAGCAGTTCTTC. This sequence encodes CASSLYSSSYNEQFF.

V usage is TRBV5-1 and J usage is TRBJ1-4; 7 bases fit TRBD1. CDR1 is SGHRS and CDR2 is YFSETQ in the germline V gene. After removal of 1 base from V and 8 bases from J, the junction contained 5 bases not matched to a gene. The CDR3 extends over 14 amino acids. CDR3 protein: CASSLTGVREKLFF. The CDR3 DNA is TGCGCCAGCAGCTTGACAGGGGTTCGCGAAAAACTGTTTTTT.

The chain joins TRBV6-6 to TRBJ1-1; TRBD1 matches at 9 bases. CDR1 and CDR2 from the germline V gene are MNHNY and SVGAGI (reference sequence). CDR3 size: 14 residues. Losses at the gene ends were 6 bases for V and 4 bases for J; bases not matched to a gene: 6. The DNA for the CDR3 is TGTGCCAGCAGGCGTACAGGGGGCGGCACTGAAGCTTTCTTT. It specifies CASRRTGGGTEAFF.

V and J are TRBV10-3 and TRBJ2-3; D remains unclear. The CDR3 contains 18 residues. Germline CDR1 ENHRY, CDR2 SYGVKD. The V and J ends lost 3 bases and 1 base respectively, with 20 bases between them. The CDR3 coding sequence is TGTGCCATCAGTGATAGAGCCGCCACGAAACCTGGCACAGATACGCAGTATTTT. This translates into CAISDRAATKPGTDTQYF.

This clone was seen just once. The chain links TRBV7-9 to TRBJ2-6, with D uncertain. Germline CDR1 reads SEHNR; CDR2 reads FQNEAQ (reference sequence). V was cut by 5 bases and J by 4 bases, with 6 bases left in between. This CDR3 contains 13 residues. CDR3 coding DNA: TGTGCCAGCAGCCCTACCGGGGCCAACGTCCTGACTTTC. Protein product: CASSPTGANVLTF.

V gene TRBV15 combines with J gene TRBJ2-7, with 9 bases lining up with TRBD1. The CDR3 is 19 amino acids. V trimming: 1 base; J trimming: 0 bases; junction bases outside the gene matches: 13. Germline V gives CDR1 LNHNV, CDR2 YYDKDF (reference sequence). The CDR3 nucleotides read TGTGCCACCAGCAGAGGAGGGCTCACAGGGGGCCGGAGCTCCTACGAGCAGTACTTC. Translated: CATSRGGLTGGRSSYEQYF.